Listed below are T cell receptor beta chains from one sample, sequenced in a study of T-cell memory formation after mild COVID-19. Each CDR3 protein gets one entry after TCRdb re-called the 5' RACE reads with MiXCR. The repertoire has about 500,000 distinct CDR3 sequences, roughly 21% of them found once; the top ten carry around 13%. Sequenced sample: PBMCs or a T cell subset sorted from them (not recorded which). The receptors were sampled from an adult woman who had mild COVID-19 (a few samples of this study predate the infection). Cell type and time point are not known. The CDR3 runs from the conserved cysteine through the conserved F or W. The D gene is left open where the match is weak. Size values are once, few and many counts, or a class for expanded clones, and some rows have none.

v_call: TRBV20-1; j_call: TRBJ1-6; clone_size: few; d_call: TRBD1; cdr3_aa: CSAPPGQGNSPLHF; cdr3_nt: TGCAGTGCTCCACCGGGACAGGGGAATTCACCCCTCCACTTT
v_call: TRBV7-3; j_call: TRBJ2-1; clone_size: .; d_call: .; cdr3_aa: CASSLRLALHNEQFF; cdr3_nt: TGTGCCAGCAGCTTAAGGCTAGCTTTACACAATGAGCAGTTCTTC
v_call: TRBV20-1; j_call: TRBJ1-5; clone_size: .; d_call: .; cdr3_aa: CSASGGSNQPQHF; cdr3_nt: TGCAGTGCTAGTGGGGGAAGCAATCAGCCCCAGCATTTT
v_call: TRBV28; j_call: TRBJ2-2; clone_size: .; d_call: .; cdr3_aa: CASSLWNRANTGELFF; cdr3_nt: TGTGCCAGCAGTTTATGGAACAGGGCGAACACCGGGGAGCTGTTTTTT
v_call: TRBV20-1; j_call: TRBJ2-1; clone_size: many; d_call: .; cdr3_aa: CSAPEAGYNEQFF; cdr3_nt: TGCAGTGCCCCCGAAGCAGGCTACAATGAGCAGTTCTTC
v_call: TRBV25-1; j_call: TRBJ2-2; clone_size: .; d_call: .; cdr3_aa: CASSGRGADTGELFF; cdr3_nt: TGTGCCAGCAGTGGTCGAGGGGCGGACACCGGGGAGCTGTTTTTT
v_call: TRBV7-6; j_call: TRBJ1-5; clone_size: .; d_call: TRBD1; cdr3_aa: CASSLDRGDNQPQHF; cdr3_nt: TGTGCCAGCAGCTTGGACAGGGGGGACAATCAGCCCCAGCATTTT
v_call: TRBV3-1; j_call: TRBJ1-2; clone_size: few; d_call: TRBD1; cdr3_aa: CASSQGWTGAYGYTF; cdr3_nt: TGTGCCAGCAGCCAAGGGTGGACAGGGGCCTATGGCTACACCTTC
v_call: TRBV12-3/TRBV12-4; j_call: TRBJ1-2; clone_size: .; d_call: TRBD1; cdr3_aa: CASSPQGETYGYTF; cdr3_nt: TGTGCCAGCAGTCCCCAGGGGGAAACCTATGGCTACACCTTC
v_call: TRBV2; j_call: TRBJ2-3; clone_size: .; d_call: .; cdr3_aa: CASSYIVSDTQYF; cdr3_nt: TGTGCCAGCAGTTATATAGTTAGCGATACGCAGTATTTT
v_call: TRBV30; j_call: TRBJ2-1; clone_size: few; d_call: .; cdr3_aa: CAWSTVDNEQFF; cdr3_nt: TGTGCCTGGAGTACCGTAGACAATGAGCAGTTCTTC
v_call: TRBV5-4; j_call: TRBJ2-4; clone_size: .; d_call: TRBD1; cdr3_aa: CASSLPSGDRGKNIQYF; cdr3_nt: TGTGCCAGCAGCTTGCCATCAGGGGACAGAGGCAAAAACATTCAGTACTTC
v_call: TRBV20-1; j_call: TRBJ2-1; clone_size: few; d_call: .; cdr3_aa: CSARETAFNEQFF; cdr3_nt: TGCAGTGCTAGAGAGACGGCGTTTAATGAGCAGTTCTTC
v_call: TRBV12-3/TRBV12-4; j_call: TRBJ1-2; clone_size: .; d_call: TRBD1; cdr3_aa: CASSFGTVPNYGYTF; cdr3_nt: TGTGCCAGCAGTTTTGGGACAGTGCCGAACTATGGCTACACCTTC
v_call: TRBV29-1; j_call: TRBJ2-2; clone_size: .; d_call: .; cdr3_aa: CSVGLDTGEMFF; cdr3_nt: TGCAGCGTGGGACTGGACACCGGGGAGATGTTTTTT
v_call: TRBV2; j_call: TRBJ2-1; clone_size: .; d_call: .; cdr3_aa: CASTGTSYNEQFF; cdr3_nt: TGTGCCAGCACAGGGACCTCCTACAATGAGCAGTTCTTC
v_call: TRBV20-1; j_call: TRBJ1-2; clone_size: .; d_call: TRBD1; cdr3_aa: CSAFRGLSRGYTF; cdr3_nt: TGCAGTGCCTTCAGGGGGCTCAGCCGTGGCTACACCTTC
v_call: TRBV12-3/TRBV12-4; j_call: TRBJ2-7; clone_size: .; d_call: .; cdr3_aa: CASSSHPSGRGEQYF; cdr3_nt: TGTGCCAGCAGTTCCCACCCCTCCGGACGGGGAGAGCAGTACTTC
v_call: TRBV7-9; j_call: TRBJ1-6; clone_size: .; d_call: .; cdr3_aa: CASSLGQNSPLHF; cdr3_nt: TGTGCCAGCAGCTTAGGACAGAATTCACCCCTCCACTTT
v_call: TRBV5-6; j_call: TRBJ2-7; clone_size: medium-sized; d_call: TRBD1; cdr3_aa: CASSFLGTGGSYEQYF; cdr3_nt: TGTGCCAGCAGCTTCCTAGGGACAGGGGGCTCCTACGAGCAGTACTTC